This TCR beta chain was found in a study of T cell responses to AZD1222 COVID-19 vaccine. Produced via immunoSEQ multiplex PCR; TCRdb's table is partial and in-frame only. Of about 200,000 clones listed, approximately 95% were seen once; the top ten hold 1%. Recipients boosted at about 4 weeks or about 12 weeks are pooled. The ends lost 5 bases at V and 3 bases at J; junction bases unmatched: 1. Per the germline V gene, CDR1 is SEHNR and CDR2 is FQNEAQ (reference sequence). CDR3 length: 14 residues. The rearrangement links TRBV7-9 to TRBJ1-4; 9 bases align to TRBD1. The starting material was peripheral blood, obtained 28 days after the second AZD1222 dose. The clonotype comes from an adult who received the AZD1222 COVID-19 vaccine. CDR3 region: CASSGTGPNEKLFF. The CDR3 DNA reads as TGTGCCAGCAGCGGGACAGGGCCTAATGAAAAACTGTTTTTT.